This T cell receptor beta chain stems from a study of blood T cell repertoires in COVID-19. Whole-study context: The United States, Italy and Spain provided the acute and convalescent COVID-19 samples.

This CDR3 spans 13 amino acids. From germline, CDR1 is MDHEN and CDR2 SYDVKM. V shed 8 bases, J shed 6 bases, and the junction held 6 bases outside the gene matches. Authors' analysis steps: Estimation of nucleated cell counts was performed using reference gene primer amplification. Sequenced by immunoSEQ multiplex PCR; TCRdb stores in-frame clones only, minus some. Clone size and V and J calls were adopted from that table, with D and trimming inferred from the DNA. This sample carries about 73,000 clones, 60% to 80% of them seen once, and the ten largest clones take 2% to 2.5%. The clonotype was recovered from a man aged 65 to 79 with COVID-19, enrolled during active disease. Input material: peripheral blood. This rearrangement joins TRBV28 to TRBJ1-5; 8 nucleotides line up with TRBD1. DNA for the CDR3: TGTGCCAGCCGACAGGGGTGGGGTCAGCCCCAGCATTTT. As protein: CASRQGWGQPQHF.